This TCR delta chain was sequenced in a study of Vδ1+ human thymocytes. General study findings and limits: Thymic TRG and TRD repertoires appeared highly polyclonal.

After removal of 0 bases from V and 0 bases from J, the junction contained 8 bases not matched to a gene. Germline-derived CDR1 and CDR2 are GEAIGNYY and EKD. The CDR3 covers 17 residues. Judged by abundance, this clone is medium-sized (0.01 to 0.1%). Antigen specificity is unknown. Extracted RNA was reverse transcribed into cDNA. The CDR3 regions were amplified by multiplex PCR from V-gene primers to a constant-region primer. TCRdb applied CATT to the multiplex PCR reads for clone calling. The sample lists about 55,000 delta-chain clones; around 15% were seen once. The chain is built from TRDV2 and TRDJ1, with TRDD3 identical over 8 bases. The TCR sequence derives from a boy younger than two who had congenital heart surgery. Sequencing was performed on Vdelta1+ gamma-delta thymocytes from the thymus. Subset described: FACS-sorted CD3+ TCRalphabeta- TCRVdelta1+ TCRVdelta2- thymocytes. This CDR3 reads CACDTAWGTKYTDKLIF. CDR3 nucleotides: TGTGCCTGTGACACCGCCTGGGGGACTAAGTACACCGATAAACTCATCTTT.